This entry features one T cell receptor beta chain sequence. These data belong to a study of T cell changes during pregnancy in multiple sclerosis. Measured with immunoSEQ multiplex PCR; TCRdb has only the in-frame clones, and not every one. The sample holds over 45,000 clones, approximately 90% seen once. Germline values: CDR1 SGDLS, CDR2 YYNGEE. This CDR3 is built from 15 residues. V was pared by 2 bases and J by 0 bases, with 8 bases between. The clonotype originates from a female donor with multiple sclerosis, enrolled in a pregnancy study. The rearrangement joins TRBV9 to TRBJ2-2; the D is unclear. Specimen: peripheral blood, collected after pregnancy. CDR3 protein: CASSVFSANTGELFF. CDR3 DNA: TGTGCCAGCAGCGTTTTTTCAGCGAACACCGGGGAGCTGTTTTTT.